These 13 T cell receptor beta chains originate from one sample sequenced in a study of identifying expanded T cells in peripheral blood. Assay used: immunoSEQ multiplex PCR; TCRdb lists only in-frame clones, some missing. Of some 78,000 clones listed, over 80% are singletons. The material sequenced was blood. Every receptor here comes from a person aged 18 to 75 in good health.

The chain joins TRBV7-2 to TRBJ2-7; 13 bases map to TRBD2. Germline values: CDR1 SGHTA, CDR2 FQGNSA. V shed 0 bases and J 4 bases; nucleotides not matched to a gene: 6. The CDR3 runs 17 residues. CDR3 in DNA: TGTGCCAGCAGCTTAGCCCCGGGACTAGCGGGATCTTACGAGCAGTACTTC. This codes for CASSLAPGLAGSYEQYF.

V and J are TRBV7-2 and TRBJ2-2; the D call may be TRBD1 or TRBD2 (5 bases each). The CDR3 is made up of 15 amino acids. Per germline, CDR1 SGHTA and CDR2 FQGNSA. Trimming removed 2 bases at V and 5 bases at J, with 12 bases between. The CDR3 loop is CASSLTQGGTGELFF. The CDR3 nucleotides read TGTGCCAGCAGCTTAACCCAGGGCGGGACCGGGGAGCTGTTTTTT.

This clone occurred once. V gene TRBV28 combines with J gene TRBJ1-5; 7 bases line up with TRBD1. The CDR3 is 17 residues long. V shed 5 bases and J 2 bases; nucleotides not matched to a gene: 12. Germline-derived CDR1 and CDR2 are MDHEN and SYDVKM. The CDR3 region is CASSTDHRGIRNQPQHF. In DNA, the CDR3 is TGTGCCAGCAGTACCGATCACAGGGGAATTCGCAATCAGCCCCAGCATTTT.

The table lists this clone with a few counts. The chain is built from TRBV10-3 and TRBJ2-1, with 8 positions matching TRBD2. Looked up from germline, CDR1 is ENHRY and CDR2 is SYGVKD. V trimming: 4 bases; J trimming: 2 bases; junction bases outside the gene matches: 4. The CDR3 consists of 15 residues. As DNA, the CDR3 is TGTGCCATCAGTGCGAGCGGGGGCACCTACAATGAGCAGTTCTTC. Its protein product is CAISASGGTYNEQFF.

The chain joins TRBV7-9 to TRBJ1-4; D is unresolved. The CDR3 spans 16 residues. Trimming pared 4 bases from V and 2 bases from J, leaving 14 bases between. Germline-derived CDR1 and CDR2 are SEHNR and FQNEAQ (reference sequence). The CDR3 nucleotides read TGTGCCAGCAGCTCGAATCCGGGCTGGACTAATGAAAAACTGTTTTTT. Its translation is CASSSNPGWTNEKLFF. Full variable domain (missing parts from reference TRBV7-9 and TRBJ1-4): DTGVSQNPRHKITKRGQNVTFRCDPISEHNRLYWYRQTLGQGPEFLTYFQNEAQLEKSRLLSDRFSAERPKGSFSTLEIQRTEQGDSAMYLCASSSNPGWTNEKLFFGSGTQLSVL.

The chain has TRBV7-2 and TRBJ1-5, with D perhaps TRBD1 (5 bases). The germline V gene has CDR1 SGHTA and CDR2 FQGNSA. The CDR3 runs 15 residues. Trimming shortened V by 5 bases and J by 7 bases, and 18 bases separated the two germline ends. The CDR3 loop is CASSPTWGGSQPQHF. CDR3 sequence (DNA): TGTGCCAGCAGCCCAACGTGGGGGGGGAGCCAGCCCCAGCATTTT.

This chain links TRBV7-2 with TRBJ1-5; D uncertain. The ends were cut back, 4 bases at V and 10 bases at J, with 11 bases in the middle. The CDR3 covers 12 residues. Germline loops: CDR1 SGHTA, CDR2 FQGNSA. The DNA of the CDR3 is TGTGCCAGCAGCTCAGACGCAAGCCCCCAGCATTTT. As protein: CASSSDASPQHF.

V and J are TRBV18 and TRBJ2-3; 8 bases line up with TRBD2. This CDR3 region has 14 residues. Germline V CDR1 and CDR2: KGHSH, LQKENI. V was clipped by 3 bases and J by 6 bases; unmatched bases: 5. CDR3 loop: CASSPSGGRDTQYF. The CDR3 nucleotides read TGTGCCAGCTCACCCAGCGGGGGACGGGATACGCAGTATTTT.

This rearrangement joins TRBV9 to TRBJ2-7, with 7 bases lining up with TRBD2. This CDR3 is 16 amino acids long. V lost 0 bases to trimming and J lost 3 bases; unmatched junction nucleotides: 9. Germline CDR1 and CDR2: SGDLS and YYNGEE. In DNA, the CDR3 is TGTGCCAGCAGCGTAGCTCTAGCGGCCCAACTCTACGAGCAGTACTTC. This codes for CASSVALAAQLYEQYF.

The gene calls are TRBV11-2 and TRBJ2-2, with unresolved D. This CDR3 comprises 15 residues. Germline V lookup: CDR1 SGHAT, CDR2 FQNNGV. Trimming removed 6 bases at V and 3 bases at J, with 14 bases between. The CDR3, as DNA: TGTGCCAGCAGACCTGGCGCTACTTACACCGGGGAGCTGTTTTTT. Its protein product is CASRPGATYTGELFF.

The chain combines TRBV5-5 with TRBJ2-3, with D possibly TRBD2 on 5 matching bases. The CDR3 is made up of 12 amino acids. Germline CDR1 and CDR2: SGHKS and YYEKEE (reference sequence). Between the trimmed V and J ends, which lost 7 bases and 1 base, there was a span of 7 bases. This chain's CDR3 is CASLGGTDTQYF. The DNA of the CDR3 is TGTGCCAGCCTCGGGGGCACAGATACGCAGTATTTT. The whole variable domain, remainder taken from reference TRBV5-5 and TRBJ2-3, is DAGVTQSPTHLIKTRGQQVTLRCSPISGHKSVSWYQQVLGQGPQFIFQYYEKEERGRGNFPDRFSARQFPNYSSELNVNALLLGDSALYLCASLGGTDTQYFGPGTRLTVL.

The chain uses TRBV7-9 and TRBJ2-2; the match to TRBD2 covers 9 bases. CDR1 is SEHNR, CDR2 FQNEAQ, per germline (reference sequence). The V and J ends lost 7 bases and 6 bases, in that order; junction bases with no gene match: 6. CDR3 length equals 14 residues. The CDR3 DNA is TGTGCCAGCACCCAAAGCGGGGGGCCCGGGGAGCTGTTTTTT. Its protein product is CASTQSGGPGELFF.

In this sample, this clone turned up a few times. The chain carries TRBV6-5 and TRBJ1-1, with TRBD1 matching over 7 bases. The CDR3 consists of 14 residues. Losses at the gene ends were 6 bases for V and 7 bases for J; bases not matched to a gene: 11. The germline gives CDR1 MNHEY, CDR2 SVGAGI. As DNA, the CDR3 is TGTGCCAGCAGGCCAGGTTCAGGGGGGATTGAAGCTTTCTTT. Protein product: CASRPGSGGIEAFF.